The rows below give T cell receptor beta chains drawn from one sample of a study of cytomegalovirus exposure and HLA in healthy donors. Here immunoSEQ multiplex PCR was the method, and the copy in TCRdb shows in-frame clones only, minus some. Here the sample spans around 140,000 clones, about 87% being singletons. The sequenced sample consisted of PBMCs. The source of these receptors is a man younger than 35 in good health and CMV-seropositive. Each CDR3 is given with its conserved first and last residue. Each record gives: CDR3 protein, CDR3 DNA, J gene, D gene, clone size, V gene. D genes are given only for firm matches. For some rows the clone size is stated as once, few or many, or as a class when expanded; others skip it.

CDR3: CASSSVRGTYEQYF
DNA: TGTGCCAGCAGTTCCGTTAGAGGGACCTACGAGCAGTACTTC
J: TRBJ2-7
D: -
size: -
V: TRBV6-1

CDR3: CASSFGTELNQPQHF
DNA: TGTGCCAGCAGTTTTGGGACAGAACTCAATCAGCCCCAGCATTTT
J: TRBJ1-5
D: TRBD1
size: once
V: TRBV28

CDR3: CASSLQGLPNTEAFF
DNA: TGTGCCAGCAGCCTTCAGGGACTGCCGAACACTGAAGCTTTCTTT
J: TRBJ1-1
D: -
size: -
V: TRBV14

CDR3: CATSASQGATDTQYF
DNA: TGTGCCACCAGCGCGTCACAGGGGGCGACAGATACGCAGTATTTT
J: TRBJ2-3
D: TRBD1
size: -
V: TRBV15

CDR3: CASSNSREDNYEQYF
DNA: TGTGCCAGCAGCAATTCACGCGAGGATAACTACGAGCAGTACTTC
J: TRBJ2-7
D: -
size: -
V: TRBV27

CDR3: CASRYNSGEETQYF
DNA: TGCGCCAGCAGGTATAACTCAGGGGAGGAGACCCAGTACTTC
J: TRBJ2-5
D: -
size: once
V: TRBV5-1

CDR3: CASSQGPYTEAFF
DNA: TGTGCCAGCAGCCAAGGGCCATACACTGAAGCTTTCTTT
J: TRBJ1-1
D: -
size: -
V: TRBV14

CDR3: CASSDSSEYSNTGELFF
DNA: TGTGCCAGCAGTGATAGTAGCGAATACTCGAACACCGGGGAGCTGTTTTTT
J: TRBJ2-2
D: -
size: -
V: TRBV6-4

CDR3: CATSRDAAGGQDEQFF
DNA: TGTGCCACCAGCAGAGATGCGGCGGGAGGGCAGGATGAGCAGTTCTTC
J: TRBJ2-1
D: TRBD2
size: -
V: TRBV15

CDR3: CASSMDSRYGYTF
DNA: TGTGCCAGTAGTATGGACAGCCGCTATGGCTACACCTTC
J: TRBJ1-2
D: -
size: -
V: TRBV19

CDR3: CASSAPQGEVSGYEKLFF
DNA: TGTGCCAGCAGCGCGCCACAGGGGGAGGTGTCAGGCTATGAAAAACTGTTTTTT
J: TRBJ1-4
D: TRBD1
size: -
V: TRBV11-2

CDR3: CASSSTLFTDTQYF
DNA: TGTGCCAGCAGCTCGACTCTCTTCACAGATACGCAGTATTTT
J: TRBJ2-3
D: -
size: -
V: TRBV27

CDR3: CASSFEGRGTNEQFF
DNA: TGTGCCAGCAGCTTTGAGGGTAGGGGGACAAATGAGCAGTTCTTC
J: TRBJ2-1
D: -
size: -
V: TRBV5-4

CDR3: CASSTPASGVWETQYF
DNA: TGTGCCAGCAGTACCCCAGCTTCGGGAGTATGGGAGACCCAGTACTTC
J: TRBJ2-5
D: -
size: -
V: TRBV7-9

CDR3: CASSSPSTSGYEQYF
DNA: TGTGCCAGCAGCTCTCCCAGCACCTCGGGGTACGAGCAGTACTTC
J: TRBJ2-7
D: -
size: -
V: TRBV5-4

CDR3: CAAGTGFPYEQYF
DNA: TGTGCAGCCGGGACAGGGTTCCCCTACGAGCAGTACTTC
J: TRBJ2-7
D: TRBD1
size: -
V: TRBV13

CDR3: CASSLDRVNTEAFF
DNA: TGTGCCAGCAGCTTGGACAGAGTGAACACTGAAGCTTTCTTT
J: TRBJ1-1
D: -
size: -
V: TRBV5-6

CDR3: CASSTRTVSANEKLFF
DNA: TGTGCCAGTAGTACAAGGACAGTATCAGCTAATGAAAAACTGTTTTTT
J: TRBJ1-4
D: -
size: -
V: TRBV19

CDR3: CASSYRRENTEAFF
DNA: TGTGCCAGCAGTTACCGCAGGGAGAACACTGAAGCTTTCTTT
J: TRBJ1-1
D: -
size: -
V: TRBV6-5

CDR3: CASSQRGGDEKLFF
DNA: TGTGCCAGCAGCCAAAGAGGGGGCGATGAAAAACTGTTTTTT
J: TRBJ1-4
D: TRBD1
size: -
V: TRBV4-2

CDR3: CASSYSVVASETQYF
DNA: TGTGCCAGCAGTTACTCGGTTGTAGCATCAGAGACCCAGTACTTC
J: TRBJ2-5
D: -
size: -
V: TRBV6-5

CDR3: CASSPLGLAGNEQFF
DNA: TGTGCCAGCAGCCCACTGGGACTAGCGGGCAATGAGCAGTTCTTC
J: TRBJ2-1
D: TRBD2
size: -
V: TRBV14

CDR3: CASSLLSGSEEDTQYF
DNA: TGTGCCAGCAGCCTGCTTAGCGGGAGTGAGGAAGATACGCAGTATTTT
J: TRBJ2-3
D: TRBD2
size: -
V: TRBV4-2

CDR3: CASHPQEAPNTGELFF
DNA: TGTGCCAGCCACCCCCAGGAAGCCCCGAACACCGGGGAGCTGTTTTTT
J: TRBJ2-2
D: -
size: -
V: TRBV19

CDR3: CASSLPQIPREQYF
DNA: TGTGCCAGCAGCTTACCGCAAATTCCGAGAGAGCAGTACTTC
J: TRBJ2-7
D: -
size: -
V: TRBV7-2

CDR3: CAWSLQGATGELFF
DNA: TGTGCCTGGAGCTTACAGGGGGCGACCGGGGAGCTGTTTTTT
J: TRBJ2-2
D: TRBD1
size: -
V: TRBV30

CDR3: CASSQGGFGRAVYNEQFF
DNA: TGTGCCAGCAGCCAAGGGGGCTTCGGGAGGGCCGTCTACAATGAGCAGTTCTTC
J: TRBJ2-1
D: -
size: -
V: TRBV27

CDR3: CASSTTANNEQFF
DNA: TGTGCCAGTAGTACGACAGCCAACAATGAGCAGTTCTTC
J: TRBJ2-1
D: -
size: -
V: TRBV19

CDR3: CASTWLAGGGYEQYF
DNA: TGTGCCAGCACTTGGCTAGCGGGAGGAGGGTACGAGCAGTACTTC
J: TRBJ2-7
D: TRBD2
size: -
V: TRBV6-5

CDR3: CASSFPGTEQFF
DNA: TGTGCCAGCAGTTTCCCTGGGACAGAGCAGTTCTTC
J: TRBJ2-1
D: -
size: once
V: TRBV27

CDR3: CASSKGQGASYEQFF
DNA: TGTGCCAGCAGTAAGGGGCAGGGGGCGTCTTATGAGCAGTTCTTC
J: TRBJ2-1
D: TRBD1
size: -
V: TRBV2

CDR3: CASRLTGNTEAFF
DNA: TGCGCCAGCAGATTGACAGGGAACACTGAAGCTTTCTTT
J: TRBJ1-1
D: -
size: few
V: TRBV5-1

CDR3: CASSPMGGAEQFF
DNA: TGCGCCAGCAGCCCGATGGGGGGTGCTGAGCAGTTCTTC
J: TRBJ2-1
D: -
size: -
V: TRBV5-1

CDR3: CASSLRENGGDAFF
DNA: TGCGCCAGCAGCTTACGGGAAAATGGGGGCGACGCTTTCTTT
J: TRBJ1-1
D: -
size: few
V: TRBV5-1

CDR3: CASSETVFQYF
DNA: TGTGCCAGCAGTGAGACAGTTTTCCAGTACTTC
J: TRBJ2-7
D: -
size: -
V: TRBV6-5

CDR3: CASAAREGYGYTF
DNA: TGTGCCAGCGCCGCGAGGGAGGGCTATGGCTACACCTTC
J: TRBJ1-2
D: -
size: -
V: TRBV5-4

CDR3: CASSYGGRMGETQYF
DNA: TGTGCCAGCAGTTATGGAGGAAGAATGGGAGAGACCCAGTACTTC
J: TRBJ2-5
D: -
size: -
V: TRBV6-5

CDR3: CATSRVGGTEAFF
DNA: TGTGCCACCAGCAGAGTGGGGGGGACTGAAGCTTTCTTT
J: TRBJ1-1
D: -
size: -
V: TRBV15

CDR3: CATSRDQGKETQYF
DNA: TGTGCCACCAGCAGAGATCAGGGGAAGGAGACCCAGTACTTC
J: TRBJ2-5
D: -
size: few
V: TRBV15

CDR3: CASSPTRVASGRADTGELFF
DNA: TGTGCCAGCAGCCCCACACGGGTGGCTAGCGGGAGGGCCGACACCGGGGAGCTGTTTTTT
J: TRBJ2-2
D: TRBD2
size: -
V: TRBV7-8

CDR3: CSVPTGSSTDTQYF
DNA: TGCAGCGTTCCGACAGGGTCTAGCACAGATACGCAGTATTTT
J: TRBJ2-3
D: TRBD1
size: -
V: TRBV29-1